Listed below are T cell receptor beta chains from one sample, sequenced in a study of shared clonotypes between healthy human individuals. The table came from immunoSEQ multiplex PCR; TCRdb's copy has only in-frame clones and leaves some out. The table lists over 700,000 clones, roughly 72% of them singletons. Sample: memory CD4+ T cells sorted from blood. These receptors came from a woman aged 25-40 years in good health. The CDR3 runs from the conserved cysteine through the conserved F or W. D genes are given only for firm matches. Some rows mark clone size as missing; the rest say once, few, many or name a class of expanded clone.

D gene,V gene,clone size,J gene,CDR3 DNA,CDR3 protein
.,TRBV5-1,.,TRBJ2-1,TGCGCCAGCAGCTTGTCGTCCGGGTCCTACAATGAGCAGTTCTTC,CASSLSSGSYNEQFF
.,TRBV10-3,.,TRBJ2-1,TGTGCCATCGCCCCTTCCTCGGGGGTTGAGCAGTTCTTC,CAIAPSSGVEQFF
.,TRBV5-8,.,TRBJ1-5,TGTGCCAGCAGCTTGGACAGCAATCAGCCCCAGCATTTT,CASSLDSNQPQHF
.,TRBV10-2,.,TRBJ2-7,TGCGCCAGCAGTGCGAATCGGGACGCTAGCTCCTACGAGCAGTACTTC,CASSANRDASSYEQYF
.,TRBV7-8,.,TRBJ2-3,TGTGCCAGCAGCTTAGAACTGCCAGGGGATACGCAGTATTTT,CASSLELPGDTQYF
.,TRBV6-1,.,TRBJ1-1,TGTGCCAGCAGTCCCCTGAACACTGAAGCTTTCTTT,CASSPLNTEAFF
.,TRBV11-2,few,TRBJ2-7,TGTGCCAGCAGCCGAGGAGGGGCGCGCAACGAGCAGTACTTC,CASSRGGARNEQYF
.,TRBV28,once,TRBJ1-2,TGTGCCAGCAGTTTGGGGCAGCTTAACTATGGCTACACCTTC,CASSLGQLNYGYTF
.,TRBV21-1,.,TRBJ2-7,TGTGCCAGCAGCTCGAGCGGGAGGGAGGGCCCCTACGAGCAGTACTTC,CASSSSGREGPYEQYF
.,TRBV10-3,few,TRBJ2-5,TGTGCCATCAGACAAACAAGGTCCAACCAAGAGACCCAGTACTTC,CAIRQTRSNQETQYF
.,TRBV6-4,few,TRBJ1-2,TGTGCCAGCAGTGGGGGCAGAAACTATGGCTACACCTTC,CASSGGRNYGYTF
.,TRBV6-6,.,TRBJ2-7,TGTGCCAGCAGTTACACAACCGAGCAGTACTTC,CASSYTTEQYF
TRBD2,TRBV5-6,many,TRBJ2-3,TGTGCCAGCAGCACCCCACTAGCGCGCACAGATACGCAGTATTTT,CASSTPLARTDTQYF
.,TRBV5-1,few,TRBJ2-5,TGCGCCAGCAGCTACCCAACCCAAGAGACCCAGTACTTC,CASSYPTQETQYF
.,TRBV4-1,once,TRBJ2-2,TGCGCCAGCAGCCACGGGGGTTGGGTGGACACCGGGGAGCTGTTTTTT,CASSHGGWVDTGELFF
.,TRBV5-1,.,TRBJ2-2,TGCGCCAGCAGCTCTGGTCGTGGGGAGCTGTTTTTT,CASSSGRGELFF
TRBD2,TRBV27,.,TRBJ2-1,TGTGCCAGCAGTGCGATAGCGGGAGTAGATAATGAGCAGTTCTTC,CASSAIAGVDNEQFF
.,TRBV5-1,.,TRBJ2-5,TGCGCCAGCAGCCTAACAGGGCTGGGAGAGACCCAGTACTTC,CASSLTGLGETQYF
.,TRBV20-1,.,TRBJ1-2,TGCAGTGCTGACTACAACTATGGCTACACCTTC,CSADYNYGYTF
.,TRBV12-1,.,TRBJ1-2,TGTGCCAGCAGCCTATCGGGCAGGGGGATTAATATCTATGGCTACACCTTC,CASSLSGRGINIYGYTF
TRBD2,TRBV5-1,.,TRBJ2-7,TGCGCCAGCCCCCGAAGAGGGAGGGCCGGCGAGCAGTACTTC,CASPRRGRAGEQYF
TRBD2,TRBV7-9,few,TRBJ2-1,TGTGCCACTCCGGGACTAGCGGGTATCTCCTACAATGAGCAGTTCTTC,CATPGLAGISYNEQFF
TRBD2,TRBV7-6,.,TRBJ2-5,TGTGCCAGCAGCCCGGCGGGGACTAGCGGGACCCAAGAGACCCAGTACTTC,CASSPAGTSGTQETQYF
TRBD2,TRBV5-6,.,TRBJ2-1,TGTGCCAGCAGCCCAAGACTAGCGGGACATGAGCAGTTCTTC,CASSPRLAGHEQFF
.,TRBV11-2,once,TRBJ1-1,TGTGCCAGCAGCTTGAAAGGCTCGGGGAGAACTGAAGCTTTCTTT,CASSLKGSGRTEAFF
.,TRBV7-8,.,TRBJ2-1,TGTGCCAGCAGCTCGACCAGTCAGGCCAATGAGCAGTTCTTC,CASSSTSQANEQFF
TRBD1,TRBV5-1,.,TRBJ1-2,TGCGCCAGCAGCTTGGCAGGGGGACCGGGCTACACCTTC,CASSLAGGPGYTF
TRBD1,TRBV10-3,.,TRBJ2-7,TGTGCCATCAGTGAGCGACAGGGGAGTAAGTACGAGCAGTACTTC,CAISERQGSKYEQYF
.,TRBV10-3,.,TRBJ2-7,TGTGCCATCAGCGACCCCGAGCAGTACTTC,CAISDPEQYF
TRBD2,TRBV5-5,once,TRBJ2-7,TGTGCCAGCAGCTTGGGACTAGCGGAAACCTACGAGCAGTACTTC,CASSLGLAETYEQYF
.,TRBV28,few,TRBJ2-3,TGTGCCACTACACAAATGTGTACGCAGTATTTT,CATTQMCTQYF
.,TRBV12-5,.,TRBJ1-1,TGTGCTAGTGGTTTGGTACTGAATGATATACGGACTGAAGCTTTCTTT,CASGLVLNDIRTEAFF
.,TRBV6-5,many,TRBJ1-2,TGTGCCAGCAGGACTCTCAGTGGGGGAAGAAGTGGCTACACCTTC,CASRTLSGGRSGYTF
.,TRBV7-2,.,TRBJ2-7,TGTGCCAGCAGCAGAACAGGGGGGGGCTCCTACGAGCAGTACTTC,CASSRTGGGSYEQYF
TRBD2,TRBV18,.,TRBJ2-1,TGTGCCAGCTCGTACCTGGGCCTAGCGGGAGGGGATGAGCAGTTCTTC,CASSYLGLAGGDEQFF
.,TRBV18,.,TRBJ1-2,TGTGCCAGCTCACCGTGGGCGGATGGCTACACCTTC,CASSPWADGYTF
.,TRBV28,few,TRBJ1-5,TGTGCCAGCAGCCGGCTCTTGCGGCAGGGGAATCAGCCCCAGCATTTT,CASSRLLRQGNQPQHF
.,TRBV18,.,TRBJ1-1,TGTGCCAGTTCCCCTCTTACCACTGAAGCTTTCTTT,CASSPLTTEAFF
.,TRBV7-3,.,TRBJ2-5,TGTGCCAGCAGCTTTAGCGGAGGGGCCCAAGAGACCCAGTACTTC,CASSFSGGAQETQYF
TRBD2,TRBV5-1,.,TRBJ2-3,TGCGCCAGCAGTCCCGGACTAGCGGAACGCACAGATACGCAGTATTTT,CASSPGLAERTDTQYF
.,TRBV7-5,.,TRBJ2-7,TGTGCCAGCAGCAGTGACTCGAACTCCTACGAGCAGTACTTC,CASSSDSNSYEQYF
TRBD1,TRBV5-4,.,TRBJ1-6,TGTGCCAGCAGCTACGACAGGGTTAATTCACCCCTCCACTTT,CASSYDRVNSPLHF
TRBD2,TRBV29-1,.,TRBJ2-5,TGCAGCGTTGAAGGGGTGGCTAGCGGGAGTTTAGAGACCCAGTACTTC,CSVEGVASGSLETQYF
.,TRBV28,.,TRBJ2-1,TGTGCCAGCAGTTTATTAGGCGGGCGGGGACGCAATGAGCAGTTCTTC,CASSLLGGRGRNEQFF
.,TRBV25-1,.,TRBJ1-4,TGTGCCAGCGGGGGCCGGGACACCTATAATGAAAAACTGTTTTTT,CASGGRDTYNEKLFF
TRBD2,TRBV27,few,TRBJ2-3,TGTGCCAGCATGCGACTAGCGGGAGGGGGTACGCAGTATTTT,CASMRLAGGGTQYF
.,TRBV30,many,TRBJ2-1,TGTGCCTGGAGAAACGGAACTTACAATGAGCAGTTCTTC,CAWRNGTYNEQFF
.,TRBV5-1,.,TRBJ1-3,TGCGCCAGCAGCTTGGCAGACTCTGGAAACACCATATATTTT,CASSLADSGNTIYF
.,TRBV28,.,TRBJ2-7,TGTGCCAGCAGTTATTCGGCGCGACTAGGTCTCAACGAGCAGTACTTC,CASSYSARLGLNEQYF
TRBD1,TRBV29-1,few,TRBJ1-1,TGCAGCGTCCGAGACAGGGCGGAGAGCTCTGAAGCTTTCTTT,CSVRDRAESSEAFF
TRBD1,TRBV6-1,few,TRBJ2-3,TGTGCCAGCAAGGGACAGGCCTCAGATACGCAGTATTTT,CASKGQASDTQYF
TRBD1,TRBV18,.,TRBJ2-7,TGTGCCAGCTCACCACGACAGGGGAGATCCTACGAGCAGTACTTC,CASSPRQGRSYEQYF
.,TRBV28,.,TRBJ2-2,TGTGCCGTAGGGGGGCGGTCCACCGGGGAGCTGTTTTTT,CAVGGRSTGELFF